This T cell receptor (beta chain) derives from a study of T cells in Graves' hyperthyroidism and ophthalmopathy. Only a few counts were recorded for this clonotype. Amplification yielded TCR beta CDR3 regions, with RNA transcripts as the source. The primer set for the first-round RT-PCR of the TCR CDR3 was HTBI. TCRdb reanalysed the multiplex PCR reads using MiXCR and keeps one entry per CDR3 protein. This sample has approximately 740,000 distinct CDR3 sequences, with around 15% found just once. The clonotype was recovered from a woman aged 18 to 35 with Graves' hyperthyroidism. Sequencing input: blood.

The DNA for the CDR3 is TGTGCCTGGAGTGTACTGAGGGGTTCACCCCTCCACTTT. As protein: CAWSVLRGSPLHF. The chain couples TRBV30 to TRBJ1-6; TRBD1 is a possible D gene (5 bases). Trimming took off 0 bases at V and 9 bases at J, with 9 bases between the two ends. CDR1 and CDR2 (germline): GTSNPN, SVGIG (reference sequence). CDR3 length: 13 amino acids.